The 9 T cell receptor beta chains below all came from one sample that was sequenced in a study of cytomegalovirus exposure and HLA in healthy donors. Profiled with immunoSEQ multiplex PCR; TCRdb holds only in-frame clones, not every one. The sample has about 110,000 clones; over 75% are singletons. Sequencing was done on a sample of PBMCs. The source is a woman between 18 and 30 years old in good health and CMV-seronegative.

For the CDR3, the DNA is TGTGCCATCAGTGAGGGGGGCAGACCTGGCTACACCTTC. This gives the protein CAISEGGRPGYTF. The V call is TRBV10-3, the J call TRBJ1-2, with D possibly being TRBD1 (6 bases). V was pared by 2 bases and J by 7 bases, with 11 bases between. This CDR3 is built from 13 residues. Germline V gene data show CDR1 as ENHRY and CDR2 as SYGVKD.

This clone has more than one count but fewer than ten. J is TRBJ1-5 and V is TRBV6-6, with D unclear. With 5 bases removed from V and 0 bases from J, the gap between germline ends came to 14 bases. The CDR3 extends over 16 amino acids. Per the germline V gene, CDR1 is MNHNY and CDR2 is SVGAGI (reference sequence). The CDR3 DNA is TGTGCCAGCAGTCGTAGGGAGGTAACTAGCAATCAGCCCCAGCATTTT. Its protein is CASSRREVTSNQPQHF.

V and J are TRBV7-9 and TRBJ2-4; possibly TRBD1 for D (5 bases). V lost 8 bases, J lost 5 bases, and 13 bases lay in between. Germline CDR1 SEHNR, CDR2 FQNEAQ (reference sequence). The CDR3 runs 13 residues. The DNA of the CDR3 is TGTGCCAGCTCTAGGGTAGGGGAAAACATTCAGTACTTC. Protein sequence: CASSRVGENIQYF.

The V gene is TRBV25-1, the J gene TRBJ1-1; no reliable D call. CDR1 is MGHDK and CDR2 is SYGVNS in the germline V gene. The CDR3 extends over 14 amino acids. Trimming left V 3 bases short and J 2 bases short, with 10 bases between. The CDR3 sequence is CASSDPQPNTEAFF. The CDR3 region has the DNA TGTGCCAGCAGTGATCCACAGCCCAACACTGAAGCTTTCTTT.

The CDR3 DNA follows: TGCGCCAGCAGCCTTGGGACAGACCCTAACCCCTACGAGCAGTACTTC. This translates into CASSLGTDPNPYEQYF. This chain joins TRBV10-1 and TRBJ2-7; 7 bases fit TRBD1. This CDR3 is 16 amino acids long. Germline V gives CDR1 WNHNN, CDR2 SYGVQD (reference sequence). The J segment lost 2 bases and the V segment lost 6 bases, leaving 13 bases of the junction unmatched.

V and J are TRBV29-1 and TRBJ2-3, with 7 bases fitting TRBD1. The germline V gene encodes CDR1 SQVTM and CDR2 ANQGSEA. The CDR3 is 16 residues long. Trimming at V came to 7 bases and at J to 4 bases, leaving 17 bases not matched to a gene. The CDR3 sequence: CSARGGRRGSADTQYF. The CDR3 nucleotides are TGCAGCGCCCGAGGGGGCAGGAGAGGCTCCGCAGATACGCAGTATTTT.

The V gene is TRBV27, the J gene TRBJ2-1; possibly TRBD1 for D (7 bases). The CDR3 runs to 15 residues. Germline V gene data show CDR1 as MNHEY and CDR2 as SMNVEV (reference sequence). Trimming shortened V by 2 bases and J by 7 bases, and 15 bases separated the two germline ends. The CDR3 loop reads CASSLAGQKINEQFF. The CDR3 bases are TGTGCCAGCAGTTTAGCGGGACAGAAAATAAATGAGCAGTTCTTC.

The chain recombines TRBV28 with TRBJ1-4; 8 bases are shared with TRBD1. Losses at the gene ends were 6 bases for V and 8 bases for J; bases not matched to a gene: 5. CDR1 MDHEN and CDR2 SYDVKM come from the germline V gene. There are 13 residues in the CDR3. The CDR3 DNA reads as TGTGCCAGCAGAAACAGGGGGGTAGAAAAACTGTTTTTT. It codes for CASRNRGVEKLFF.

The gene calls are TRBV7-2 and TRBJ1-4; weak D call: TRBD1 (5 bases). Germline-derived CDR1 and CDR2 are SGHTA and FQGNSA. The V gene lost 3 bases and the J gene lost 8 bases, with 19 bases spanning the gap. CDR3 length: 16 amino acids. In DNA, the CDR3 is TGTGCCAGCAGCTTGATGAGGTTGGGGGGTGGGGAAAAACTGTTTTTT. This codes for CASSLMRLGGGEKLFF.